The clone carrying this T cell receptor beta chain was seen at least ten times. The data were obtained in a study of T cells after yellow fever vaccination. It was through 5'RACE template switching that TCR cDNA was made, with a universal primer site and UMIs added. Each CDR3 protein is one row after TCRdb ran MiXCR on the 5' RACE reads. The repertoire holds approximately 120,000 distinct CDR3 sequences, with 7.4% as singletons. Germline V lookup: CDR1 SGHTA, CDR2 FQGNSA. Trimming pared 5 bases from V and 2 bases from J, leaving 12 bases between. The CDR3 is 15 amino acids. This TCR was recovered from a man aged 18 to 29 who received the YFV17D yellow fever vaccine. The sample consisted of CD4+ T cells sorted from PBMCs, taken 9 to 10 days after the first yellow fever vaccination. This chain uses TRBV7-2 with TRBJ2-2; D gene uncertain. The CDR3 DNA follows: TGTGCCAGCAGCAATAGGCGGAGTAACACCGGGGAGCTGTTTTTT. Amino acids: CASSNRRSNTGELFF.